The 2 T cell receptor beta chains below all came from one sample that was sequenced in a study of blood T cells in healthy people across ages (dated by TCRdb to between 2014 and 2016). Library preparation was by 5' RACE. TCRdb lists the instrument as Illumina HiSeq 2500. A second roughly 6 to 12 cycle PCR used a sample-barcoded 5' primer and a J-beta primer mix. Using fastp trimming at Q25 and MiXCR clonotype assembly, TCRdb reanalyzed the public sequencing data and kept in-frame beta chains. CDR3 protein sequences are deduplicated, and each keeps its most common genes and DNA. The sample table lists roughly 900,000 distinct CDR3 sequences, roughly 52% of them with a count of one. About an eighth of the sample goes to the ten largest clones. Sample: blood. These receptors were obtained from a man aged 25 to 40 in good health.

V and J are TRBV20-1 and TRBJ2-7; the match to TRBD2 covers 8 bases. The CDR3 runs 15 residues. Unmatched junction bases numbered 14, after V lost 3 bases and J lost 7 bases. Germline V gene data show CDR1 as DFQATT and CDR2 as SNEGSKA (reference sequence). This CDR3 reads CSASGSGTRFSEQYF. DNA for the CDR3: TGCAGTGCTAGTGGGTCCGGGACTAGATTCTCTGAGCAGTACTTC.

This clonotype was seen a handful of times. The J gene is TRBJ1-1, the V gene TRBV6-6; tentatively, D is TRBD1 (6 bases). This CDR3 has 16 amino acids. V was pared by 4 bases and J by 0 bases, with 15 bases between. Germline V gene sequence: CDR1 MNHNY, CDR2 SVGAGI (reference sequence). This chain's CDR3 is CASSWGAEYMNTEAFF. CDR3 nucleotides: TGTGCCAGCAGTTGGGGGGCAGAATACATGAACACTGAAGCTTTCTTT.